The 18 T cell receptor beta chains presented below share a single source sample, sequenced in a study of OX40 agonist ivuxolimab in advanced cancers. Method: immunoSEQ multiplex PCR; TCRdb's copy keeps in-frame clones and lacks some. This sample has 75,000 to 95,000 clones; roughly 90% occur once, and the top ten carry 10%. Sequenced material: CD4+ or CD8+ T cells sorted from blood, taken in a trial of the OX40 agonist ivuxolimab. These receptors originate from an adult with an advanced solid tumor such as melanoma, head and neck, liver or kidney cancer.

J is TRBJ2-5 and V is TRBV19, with D possibly matching TRBD1 (5 bases). With 5 bases removed from V and 1 base from J, the gap between germline ends came to 8 bases. Germline CDR1 is LNHDA and CDR2 is SQIVND (reference sequence). The CDR3 contains 13 residues. The CDR3 protein is CASSRTIQETQYF. CDR3 bases: TGTGCCAGTAGTCGGACAATCCAAGAGACCCAGTACTTC.

V gene TRBV25-1 combines with J gene TRBJ1-2; 10 nucleotides agree with TRBD1. The germline CDR1 and CDR2 sequences are MGHDK and SYGVNS. J lost 8 bases, V lost 1 base, and 13 bases had no gene match. This CDR3 is 17 amino acids long. The CDR3 spells CASSESPRQGAGSGYTF. The CDR3 DNA reads as TGTGCCAGCAGTGAATCCCCCCGACAGGGGGCCGGTTCCGGCTACACCTTC.

The chain carries TRBV18 and TRBJ2-2; 10 bases line up with TRBD2. Germline V gives CDR1 KGHSH, CDR2 LQKENI. Trimming took 4 bases from V and 6 from J; bases not matched to a gene: 2. The CDR3 covers 14 residues. The DNA of the CDR3 is TGTGCCAGCTCACTCCTAGCGGGAGCCGGGGAGCTGTTTTTT. Translated, it gives CASSLLAGAGELFF.

The chain employs TRBV15 and TRBJ2-7, with D possibly matching TRBD2 (5 bases). CDR1 is LNHNV, CDR2 YYDKDF, per germline (reference sequence). This CDR3 is 17 amino acids long. The V gene lost 1 base and the J gene lost 5 bases, with 21 bases spanning the gap. CDR3 in amino acids: CATSRVHVISLSDEQYF. In DNA form, the CDR3 reads TGTGCCACCAGCAGAGTCCATGTTATTTCGCTTAGCGACGAGCAGTACTTC.

This sequence joins TRBV19 and TRBJ1-1, with 9 nucleotides matching TRBD1. Germline V CDR1 and CDR2: LNHDA, SQIVND (reference sequence). Germline trimming cut 6 bases from V and 5 bases from J; bases unmatched to any gene: 7. This CDR3 contains 14 residues. The CDR3 loop reads CASRAGQGWTEAFF. The CDR3 nucleotides read TGTGCCAGTAGGGCCGGACAGGGGTGGACTGAAGCTTTCTTT.

This chain connects TRBV5-6 to TRBJ2-3; D gene unclear. V lost 1 base to trimming and J lost 3 bases, with 3 bases between them. The CDR3 is 12 amino acids. CDR1 is SGHDT and CDR2 is YYEEEE in the germline V gene. The CDR3 region has the DNA TGTGCCAGCAGCTTGAGTACAGATACGCAGTATTTT. This codes for CASSLSTDTQYF.

The chain carries TRBV5-6 and TRBJ2-3, with D uncertain. V lost 2 bases to trimming and J lost 8 bases, with 12 bases between them. Germline V CDR1 and CDR2: SGHDT, YYEEEE. The CDR3 sequence is 13 residues long. The CDR3: CASSLISLGTQYF. The CDR3 nucleotides are TGTGCCAGCAGCTTAATATCCCTTGGTACGCAGTATTTT.

The CDR3 DNA sequence: TGTGCCAGCAGTACGCCGGGAGGGACGGTCGAGCAGTACTTC. Translating gives CASSTPGGTVEQYF. The V call is TRBV28, the J call TRBJ2-7; TRBD2 aligns across 8 bases. CDR3 length: 14 residues. Germline V lookup: CDR1 MDHEN, CDR2 SYDVKM. J lost 6 bases, V lost 5 bases, and 9 bases had no gene match.

The chain combines TRBV6-6 with TRBJ2-2; D uncertain. Germline CDR1 and CDR2: MNHNY and SVGAGI (reference sequence). V gave up 8 bases and J gave up 1 base, with 8 bases separating them. This CDR3 is 13 amino acids long. The CDR3 sequence: CASQNLNTGELFF. The CDR3 DNA reads TGTGCCAGCCAGAACTTGAACACCGGGGAGCTGTTTTTT.

This chain joins TRBV5-1 and TRBJ2-5; 7 bases line up with TRBD1. Per the germline V gene, CDR1 is SGHRS and CDR2 is YFSETQ. V gave up 3 bases and J gave up 5 bases; unmatched junction bases: 10. This CDR3 comprises 15 residues. The CDR3 here is CASSSRQGVRETQYF. Here the CDR3 DNA reads TGCGCCAGCAGCTCAAGGCAGGGGGTAAGGGAGACCCAGTACTTC. The full variable domain, its missing parts supplied by reference TRBV5-1 and TRBJ2-5, is KAGVTQTPRYLIKTRGQQVTLSCSPISGHRSVSWYQQTPGQGLQFLFEYFSETQRNKGNFPGRFSGRQFSNSRSEMNVSTLELGDSALYLCASSSRQGVRETQYFGPGTRLLVL.

This clone was counted once. The rearrangement joins TRBV6-5 to TRBJ1-5; 10 positions agree with TRBD1. The length of the CDR3 is 15 residues. V lost 5 bases and J lost 4; bases outside the gene matches: 5. Germline assignment: CDR1 MNHEY and CDR2 SVGAGI. CDR3 protein: CASSARQGANQPQHF. The CDR3 DNA is TGTGCCAGCAGTGCCCGACAGGGGGCTAATCAGCCCCAGCATTTT.

The chain couples TRBV5-1 to TRBJ2-7; 7 positions match TRBD1. This CDR3 comprises 14 residues. Germline assignment: CDR1 SGHRS and CDR2 YFSETQ. V was pared by 5 bases and J by 2 bases, with 7 bases of the junction left unmatched. The CDR3 region is CASSFGQATYEQYF. CDR3 nucleotides: TGCGCCAGCAGTTTCGGACAGGCCACCTACGAGCAGTACTTC.

About this clone itself: The junction does not match germline at one end; this may be a read error. The sample holds other DNA sequences that translate to the same CDR3. This chain connects TRBV5-4 to TRBJ1-1, with D maybe TRBD1 (6 bases). This CDR3 region has 15 residues. The germline V gene encodes CDR1 SGHNT and CDR2 YYREEE (reference sequence). The CDR3 bases are TGTGCCAGTAGCTTCCCCAAGGGGGGGAGAACTGAAGCTTTCTTT. As protein: CASSFPKGGRTEAFF.

The chain uses TRBV19 and TRBJ1-6; D ambiguous. CDR1 and CDR2 from the germline V gene are LNHDA and SQIVND (reference sequence). The CDR3 covers 15 residues. V lost 6 bases, J lost 5 bases, and 14 bases lay in between. The CDR3 nucleotides are TGTGCCAGTAGGCCCCAATACAGTCATAATTCACCCCTCCACTTT. As protein: CASRPQYSHNSPLHF.

The gene calls are TRBV7-9 and TRBJ2-2; no reliable D call. The germline V gene has CDR1 SEHNR and CDR2 FQNEAQ (reference sequence). The CDR3 loop spans 14 amino acids. V shed 4 bases and J shed 8 bases, with 14 bases lying between them. The CDR3 DNA reads TGTGCCAGCAGCTCCCCCCGGGTGGTGGGGGAGCTGTTTTTT. It is translated as CASSSPRVVGELFF.

The chain carries TRBV18 and TRBJ2-1; possibly TRBD1 or TRBD2 for D (5 bases each). V was clipped by 3 bases and J by 8 bases, with 23 bases between them. The CDR3 consists of 17 residues. Germline loops: CDR1 KGHSH, CDR2 LQKENI. CDR3 sequence: CASSPPRASPQGDEQFF. Here the CDR3 DNA reads TGTGCCAGCTCACCGCCTAGGGCTAGCCCTCAGGGCGATGAGCAGTTCTTC.

In its sample, this clone was seen once. The chain carries TRBV4-1 and TRBJ1-5; D remains ambiguous. V lost 3 bases to trimming and J lost 7 bases, with 25 bases between them. This CDR3 contains 18 residues. The germline V gene encodes CDR1 MGHRA and CDR2 YSYEKL. CDR3 in DNA: TGCGCCAGCAGCCAGTCGGGCGGTTCCAATTGGCGCGGCCAGCCCCAGCATTTT. As protein: CASSQSGGSNWRGQPQHF.

This chain's CDR3 is CASSPSGNYETQYF. The DNA of the CDR3 is TGTGCCAGCAGCCCTAGCGGGAATTACGAGACCCAGTACTTC. The genes are TRBV27 and TRBJ2-5; 9 nucleotides line up with TRBD2. V shed 6 bases, J shed 5 bases, and the junction held 7 bases outside the gene matches. Germline V gene lookup returns CDR1 MNHEY and CDR2 SMNVEV (reference sequence). The CDR3 sequence is 14 residues long.